Shown below are 23 T cell receptor beta chains from a single sample sequenced in a study of T cells in localized non-small cell lung cancer. Here immunoSEQ multiplex PCR was the method, and the copy in TCRdb shows in-frame clones only, minus some. This table has approximately 40,000 clones, around 90% appearing once. The sample in question was peripheral blood, obtained before any cancer treatment. The receptors were sampled from a man aged 18-55 years with stage I lung adenocarcinoma.

The chain uses TRBV6-6 and TRBJ1-4; unclear D gene. Germline CDR1 is MNHNY and CDR2 is SVGAGI (reference sequence). This CDR3 has 14 amino acids. The V end was cut by 2 bases, the J end by 8 bases, with 12 bases between. CDR3 in DNA: TGTGCCAGCAGTTACGAGAAGGGAGGAGAAAAACTGTTTTTT. Its protein is CASSYEKGGEKLFF.

This sequence joins TRBV6-1 and TRBJ1-2, with 9 positions matching TRBD1. CDR1 is MNHNS and CDR2 is SASEGT in the germline V gene. The V and J ends lost 4 bases and 2 bases, in that order; junction bases with no gene match: 8. This CDR3 is 16 amino acids long. CDR3 amino acids: CASSAEGGTGNYGYTF. The CDR3 DNA is TGTGCCAGCAGTGCTGAAGGGGGGACAGGGAACTATGGCTACACCTTC.

The chain carries TRBV9 and TRBJ1-1; no definite D call. The germline V gene encodes CDR1 SGDLS and CDR2 YYNGEE. With 0 bases removed from V and 5 bases from J, the gap between germline ends came to 11 bases. The CDR3 sequence is 14 residues long. The CDR3 reads CASSVASRETEAFF. The CDR3 DNA reads TGTGCCAGCAGCGTAGCTTCGAGGGAAACTGAAGCTTTCTTT. Based on the CDR3 plus reference TRBV9 and TRBJ1-1, the full variable domain is DSGVTQTPKHLITATGQRVTLRCSPRSGDLSVYWYQQSLDQGLQFLIQYYNGEERAKGNILERFSAQQFPDLHSELNLSSLELGDSALYFCASSVASRETEAFFGQGTRLTVV.

This clone was recorded once. The V gene is TRBV5-6, the J gene TRBJ2-7; no clear D. V was pared by 2 bases and J by 5 bases, with 11 bases between. The length of the CDR3 is 13 residues. The germline CDR1 and CDR2 sequences are SGHDT and YYEEEE. The CDR3 DNA is TGTGCCAGCAGCTTAATGATGGACGACGAGCAGTACTTC. It specifies CASSLMMDDEQYF. Supplemented by reference TRBV5-6 and TRBJ2-7, the full variable domain reads DAGVTQSPTHLIKTRGQQVTLRCSPKSGHDTVSWYQQALGQGPQFIFQYYEEEERQRGNFPDRFSGHQFPNYSSELNVNALLLGDSALYLCASSLMMDDEQYFGPGTRLTVT.

The rearrangement links TRBV18 to TRBJ2-1; D unresolved. CDR1 and CDR2 from the germline V gene are KGHSH and LQKENI. The length of the CDR3 is 16 residues. The V and J ends lost 5 bases and 7 bases respectively, with 21 bases between them. This chain's CDR3 is CASSAKTGSLINEQFF. In DNA form, the CDR3 reads TGTGCCAGCTCAGCTAAAACGGGTTCGCTCATAAATGAGCAGTTCTTC.

This sequence joins TRBV19 and TRBJ1-2; tentative D call: TRBD1 (6 bases). CDR3 size: 15 residues. The V and J ends lost 7 bases and 4 bases respectively, with 19 bases between them. From germline, CDR1 is LNHDA and CDR2 SQIVND (reference sequence). CDR3: CASTGGAYLSYGYTF. Written as DNA, the CDR3 is TGTGCCAGTACGGGGGGCGCTTACCTTAGCTATGGCTACACCTTC. The full variable domain, rest sourced from reference TRBV19 and TRBJ1-2, is DGGITQSPKYLFRKEGQNVTLSCEQNLNHDAMYWYRQDPGQGLRLIYYSQIVNDFQKGDIAEGYSVSREKKESFPLTVTSAQKNPTAFYLCASTGGAYLSYGYTFGSGTRLTVV.

CDR3 in DNA: TGTGCCAGCTCACCGGACAGTAACCAAGAGACCCAGTACTTC. Amino acids: CASSPDSNQETQYF. V and J are TRBV18 and TRBJ2-5; TRBD1 is a possible D gene (6 bases). The V end lost 3 bases, the J end lost 0 bases, and 8 bases lay between the germline ends. Germline V gene data show CDR1 as KGHSH and CDR2 as LQKENI. The length of the CDR3 is 14 residues.

This sequence joins TRBV6-1 and TRBJ1-3; D may be TRBD1 (6 bases). Trimming removed 4 bases from V and 1 base from J, with 8 bases in between. The CDR3 loop spans 14 amino acids. In germline, CDR1 is MNHNS, CDR2 SASEGT. The CDR3 region is CASSVTGSGNTIYF. The CDR3 nucleotides read TGTGCCAGCAGTGTAACAGGGTCTGGAAACACCATATATTTT.

The V gene is TRBV30, the J gene TRBJ2-2; D is unresolved. Germline V gene lookup returns CDR1 GTSNPN and CDR2 SVGIG (reference sequence). The V and J ends lost 4 bases and 2 bases respectively, with 11 bases between them. CDR3 size: 14 residues. As DNA, the CDR3 is TGTGCCTGGAATACAGCTTATAACACCGGGGAGCTGTTTTTT. It translates to CAWNTAYNTGELFF.

V usage is TRBV10-3 and J usage is TRBJ1-1; TRBD1 agrees at 9 bases. CDR1 is ENHRY, CDR2 SYGVKD, per germline. The CDR3 loop spans 15 amino acids. The V and J ends lost 6 bases and 6 bases, in that order; junction bases with no gene match: 11. CDR3 amino acids: CAIRTGQGSPPEAFF. As DNA, the CDR3 is TGTGCCATCAGGACGGGACAGGGAAGTCCGCCTGAAGCTTTCTTT.

The rearrangement joins TRBV18 to TRBJ1-1; D gene unclear. V lost 6 bases and J 7 bases, leaving 21 bases between the germline ends. Germline CDR1 KGHSH, CDR2 LQKENI. The CDR3 contains 15 residues. The CDR3 is CASSSVFPPWDEAFF. The CDR3 DNA follows: TGTGCCAGCTCCTCCGTTTTTCCCCCCTGGGATGAAGCTTTCTTT.

The chain joins TRBV5-6 to TRBJ1-4; no firm D call. V lost 2 bases, J lost 0 bases, and 2 bases lay in between. Germline CDR1 and CDR2: SGHDT and YYEEEE. This CDR3 is built from 13 residues. In DNA, the CDR3 is TGTGCCAGCAGCTTCCCAACTAATGAAAAACTGTTTTTT. Amino acid sequence: CASSFPTNEKLFF.

The V and J genes are TRBV19 and TRBJ1-1; tentative D call: TRBD1 (6 bases). The CDR3 totals 14 residues. Germline assignment: CDR1 LNHDA and CDR2 SQIVND (reference sequence). Deletions cut 8 bases from V and 1 base from J, with 14 bases between. This CDR3 reads CASRPTGRNTEAFF. The CDR3 nucleotides read TGTGCCAGTCGGCCCACAGGGAGGAACACTGAAGCTTTCTTT.

The CDR3 reads CASSVQGRRGFAVEQFF. The DNA for the CDR3 is TGTGCCAGCAGCGTCCAGGGGCGCAGGGGCTTTGCGGTTGAGCAGTTCTTC. This chain links TRBV9 with TRBJ2-1; maybe TRBD1 (6 bases). Germline-derived CDR1 and CDR2 are SGDLS and YYNGEE. The CDR3 is 17 residues long. The V end lost 2 bases, the J end lost 9 bases, and 24 bases lay between the germline ends.

The chain has TRBV25-1 and TRBJ2-3; TRBD2 aligns across 14 bases. V lost 4 bases to trimming and J lost 4 bases; unmatched junction nucleotides: 4. This CDR3 is built from 16 residues. Germline V lookup: CDR1 MGHDK, CDR2 SYGVNS. In DNA, the CDR3 is TGTGCCAGCAGTGGGACTAGCGGGGGGATGGCAGATACGCAGTATTTT. Encoded protein: CASSGTSGGMADTQYF.

This clone appeared once. The chain couples TRBV7-6 to TRBJ2-5; 7 bases match TRBD1. The J call could be wrong; TRBJ2-7 is a better fit for the DNA end. Looked up from germline, CDR1 is SGHVS and CDR2 is FNYEAQ. This CDR3 is 15 amino acids long. The CDR3: CASSLDRGPSYEQYF. CDR3 nucleotide sequence: TGTGCCAGCAGCTTAGACAGGGGCCCCTCCTACGAGCAGTACTTC.

The CDR3 spells CASSLGTGASEAFF. CDR3 nucleotide sequence: TGTGCCAGCAGCTTAGGCACGGGGGCGAGTGAAGCTTTCTTT. The chain employs TRBV7-2 and TRBJ1-1, with D perhaps TRBD1 (6 bases). Germline-derived CDR1 and CDR2 are SGHTA and FQGNSA. CDR3 length: 14 amino acids. V dropped 1 base and J dropped 7 bases, with 13 bases sitting between them.

The chain combines TRBV18 with TRBJ1-2; D is undetermined. CDR3 length: 15 residues. The V end was cut by 5 bases, the J end by 6 bases, with 19 bases between. Per the germline V gene, CDR1 is KGHSH and CDR2 is LQKENI. CDR3 region: CASSKVVIKVDGYTF. The CDR3 nucleotides are TGTGCCAGCTCAAAGGTAGTAATAAAAGTGGATGGCTACACCTTC.

This clone has only one observation. The gene calls are TRBV9 and TRBJ1-1; D gene unclear. V shed 0 bases and J shed 2 bases, with 5 bases lying between them. Germline V gene data show CDR1 as SGDLS and CDR2 as YYNGEE. This CDR3 is built from 13 residues. The CDR3 reads CASSVERNTEAFF. CDR3 coding DNA: TGTGCCAGCAGCGTAGAAAGAAACACTGAAGCTTTCTTT.

The chain uses TRBV5-6 and TRBJ1-1; possibly TRBD1 for D (5 bases). Germline assignment: CDR1 SGHDT and CDR2 YYEEEE. The CDR3 length is 14 residues. V lost 5 bases and J lost 6, with 17 bases in between. CDR3 loop: CASSHVGTGAEAFF. In DNA form, the CDR3 reads TGTGCCAGCAGTCACGTGGGGACGGGAGCTGAAGCTTTCTTT.

This clone was detected only a few times. The chain is built from TRBV4-2 and TRBJ2-3; no firm D call. CDR1 is LGHNA and CDR2 is YNFKEQ in the germline V gene. This CDR3 spans 18 amino acids. Trimming removed 0 bases from V and 0 bases from J, with 16 bases in between. The CDR3, as DNA: TGTGCCAGCAGCCAAGATATTCCGAGAGTCAAAAGCACAGATACGCAGTATTTT. The encoded protein is CASSQDIPRVKSTDTQYF.

The chain joins TRBV11-3 to TRBJ2-3, with 8 bases matching TRBD2. The CDR3 is made up of 14 amino acids. The junction had 3 bases not matched to a gene; V was cut back by 5 bases and J by 2 bases. In germline, CDR1 is SGHNT, CDR2 YENEEA. The CDR3 protein is CASSRGGNTDTQYF. The CDR3 bases are TGTGCCAGCAGCCGGGGGGGGAACACAGATACGCAGTATTTT.

This CDR3 is CASSPSTGLNTEAFF. CDR3 coding DNA: TGTGCCAGTAGCCCTTCGACAGGGCTGAACACTGAAGCTTTCTTT. V usage is TRBV19 and J usage is TRBJ1-1; 7 nucleotides agree with TRBD1. Germline assignment: CDR1 LNHDA and CDR2 SQIVND (reference sequence). CDR3 length: 15 amino acids. V was clipped by 6 bases and J by 0 bases; unmatched bases: 7.